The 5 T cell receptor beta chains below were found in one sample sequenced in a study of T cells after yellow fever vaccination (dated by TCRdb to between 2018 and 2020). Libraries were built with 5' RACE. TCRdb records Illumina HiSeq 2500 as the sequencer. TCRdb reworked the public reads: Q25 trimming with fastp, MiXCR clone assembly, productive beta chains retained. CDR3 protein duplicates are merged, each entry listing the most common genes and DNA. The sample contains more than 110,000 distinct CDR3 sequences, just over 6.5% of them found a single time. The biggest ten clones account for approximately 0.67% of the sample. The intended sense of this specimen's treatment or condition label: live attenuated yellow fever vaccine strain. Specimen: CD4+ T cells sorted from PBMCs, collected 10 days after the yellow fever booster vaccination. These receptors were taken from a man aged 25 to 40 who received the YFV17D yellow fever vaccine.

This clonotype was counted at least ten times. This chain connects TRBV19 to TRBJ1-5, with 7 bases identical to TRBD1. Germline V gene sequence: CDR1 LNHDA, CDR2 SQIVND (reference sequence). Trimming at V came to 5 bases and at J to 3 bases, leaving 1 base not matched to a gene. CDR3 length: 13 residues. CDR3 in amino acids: CASSDRVNQPQHF. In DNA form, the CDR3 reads TGTGCCAGTAGTGACAGGGTCAATCAGCCCCAGCATTTT.

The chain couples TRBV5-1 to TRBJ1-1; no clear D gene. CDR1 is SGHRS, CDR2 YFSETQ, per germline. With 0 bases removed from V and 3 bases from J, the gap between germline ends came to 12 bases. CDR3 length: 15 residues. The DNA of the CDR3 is TGCGCCAGCAGCTTGGGGGTTGTAGGAGACACTGAAGCTTTCTTT. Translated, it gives CASSLGVVGDTEAFF.

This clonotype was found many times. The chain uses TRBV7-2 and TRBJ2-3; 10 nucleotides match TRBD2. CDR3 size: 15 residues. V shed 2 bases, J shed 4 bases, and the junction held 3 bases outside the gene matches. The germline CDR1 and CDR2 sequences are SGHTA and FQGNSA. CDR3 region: CASSLSSGSADTQYF. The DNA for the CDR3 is TGTGCCAGCAGCTTATCTAGCGGGAGTGCAGATACGCAGTATTTT.

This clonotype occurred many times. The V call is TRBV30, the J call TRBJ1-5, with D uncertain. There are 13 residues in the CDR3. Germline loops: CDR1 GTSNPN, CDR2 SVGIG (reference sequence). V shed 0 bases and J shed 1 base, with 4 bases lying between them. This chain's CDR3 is CAWSVQSNQPQHF. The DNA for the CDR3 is TGTGCCTGGAGTGTACAAAGCAATCAGCCCCAGCATTTT.

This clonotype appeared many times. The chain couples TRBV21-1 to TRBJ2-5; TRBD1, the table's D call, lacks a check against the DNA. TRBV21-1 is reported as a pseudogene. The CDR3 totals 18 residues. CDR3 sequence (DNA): TGTGCCAGCAGCAAAGCGACGCAGTTCCCTGGCCAACAAGAGACCCAGTACTTC. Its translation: CASSKATQFPGQQETQYF.